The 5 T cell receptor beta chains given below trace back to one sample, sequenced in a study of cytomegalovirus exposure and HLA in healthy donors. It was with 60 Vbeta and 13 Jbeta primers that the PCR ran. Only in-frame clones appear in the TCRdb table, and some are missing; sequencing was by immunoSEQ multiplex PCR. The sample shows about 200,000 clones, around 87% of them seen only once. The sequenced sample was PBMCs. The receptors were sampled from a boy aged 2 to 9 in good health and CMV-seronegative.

The DNA of the CDR3 is TGTGCCAGCAGTGAAAGACAGGGGATCAATCAGCCCCAGCATTTT. Translation: CASSERQGINQPQHF. The V and J genes are TRBV6-1 and TRBJ1-5; TRBD1 matches 8 bases. With V trimmed by 2 bases and J by 3 bases, 3 bases remained unmatched. Germline CDR1 MNHNS, CDR2 SASEGT. CDR3 length: 15 amino acids.

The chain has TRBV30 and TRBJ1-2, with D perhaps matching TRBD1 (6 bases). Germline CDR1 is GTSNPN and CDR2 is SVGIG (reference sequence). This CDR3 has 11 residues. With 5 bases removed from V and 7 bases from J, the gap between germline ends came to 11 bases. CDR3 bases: TGTGCCTGGGGGGGCCTTTCTGGCTACACCTTC. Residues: CAWGGLSGYTF.

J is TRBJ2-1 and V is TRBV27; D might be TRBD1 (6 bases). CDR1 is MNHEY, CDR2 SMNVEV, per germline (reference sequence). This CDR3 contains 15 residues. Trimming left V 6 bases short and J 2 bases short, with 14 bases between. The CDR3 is CASSTGISPYNEQFF. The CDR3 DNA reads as TGTGCCAGCAGCACAGGGATTTCGCCCTACAATGAGCAGTTCTTC.

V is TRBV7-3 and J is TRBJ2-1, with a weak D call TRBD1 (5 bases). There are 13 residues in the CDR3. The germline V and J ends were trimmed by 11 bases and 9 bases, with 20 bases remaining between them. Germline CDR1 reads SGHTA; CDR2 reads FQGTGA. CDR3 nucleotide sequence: TGTGCCCTAGGGGTGGTCCCCACCAGTGAGCAGTTCTTC. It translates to CALGVVPTSEQFF.

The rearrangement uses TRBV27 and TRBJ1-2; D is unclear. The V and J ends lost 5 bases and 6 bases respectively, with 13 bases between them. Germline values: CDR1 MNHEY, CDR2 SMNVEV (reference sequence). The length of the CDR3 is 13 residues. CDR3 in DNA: TGTGCCAGCAGTCTAAGATGGTCGGATGGCTACACCTTC. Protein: CASSLRWSDGYTF.